These T cell receptor beta chains were read from a single sample in a study of blood T cell repertoires in COVID-19. TCRdb's table, derived via immunoSEQ multiplex PCR, lists solely in-frame clones and lacks some. The sample contains about 400,000 clones, more than 75% of which appear only once. The source material was PBMCs or T cells enriched from blood (not recorded which). These receptors all come from a woman between 45 and 65 years old who had recovered from COVID-19. Both conserved end residues are part of each CDR3. A D gene is named only where the DNA matches it firmly. Where a row states a size, it is once, few, many or the class of an expanded clone; other rows omit it.

CDR3nt | CDR3aa | v_gene | d_gene | len | abundance | j_gene
TGTGCCAGCAGCGCCGCGGGGGTAGCTAATGAAAAACTGTTTTTT | CASSAAGVANEKLFF | TRBV5-4 | - | 15 | - | TRBJ1-4
TGTGCCAGCAGACTAGCGGGGGGGCTTGATGAGCAGTTCTTC | CASRLAGGLDEQFF | TRBV3-1/TRBV3-2 | TRBD2 | 14 | - | TRBJ2-1
TGTGCCAGCTCACCCCAGGGGGCGGCCAAAAACATTCAGTACTTC | CASSPQGAAKNIQYF | TRBV25-1 | TRBD1 | 15 | - | TRBJ2-4
TGTGCTAGTGGTTTGGTGCCAGGCCACGAGCAGTTCTTC | CASGLVPGHEQFF | TRBV12-5 | - | 13 | - | TRBJ2-1
TGTGCCAGCAGCCAAGATCCAGGGGTGGCTGGAAACACCATATATTTT | CASSQDPGVAGNTIYF | TRBV3-1/TRBV3-2 | - | 16 | - | TRBJ1-3
TGTGCCAGCAGCCAAGGGGAAGGGGGAATGGGGAATGCTGGGACCCAGTACTTC | CASSQGEGGMGNAGTQYF | TRBV3-1/TRBV3-2 | - | 18 | - | TRBJ2-5
TGTGCCAGCAGCGTTAGTATCCAAGAGACCCAGTACTTC | CASSVSIQETQYF | TRBV9 | - | 13 | - | TRBJ2-5
TGTGCCAGCAGCTTTGCAGGGGGTAGCAATCAGCCCCAGCATTTT | CASSFAGGSNQPQHF | TRBV7-9 | TRBD1 | 15 | once | TRBJ1-5
TGTGCCATCAGTGACGCCGGCACAGGGGAGCAGTACTTC | CAISDAGTGEQYF | TRBV10-3 | - | 13 | - | TRBJ2-7
TGCGCCAGCAGCTTTAGACAGGGGTTAGGAGAGACCCAGTACTTC | CASSFRQGLGETQYF | TRBV4-3 | TRBD1 | 15 | - | TRBJ2-5
TGTGCCACCAGTGACGCTGACAAGGAGCAGTTCTTC | CATSDADKEQFF | TRBV24-1 | - | 12 | - | TRBJ2-1
TGTGCCAGCAGTTCTCCCTACGAGCAGTACTTC | CASSSPYEQYF | TRBV28 | - | 11 | once | TRBJ2-7
TGTGCCAGCAGTTTATCCTCCGGGACAGGGGCCTACGAGCAGTACTTC | CASSLSSGTGAYEQYF | TRBV27 | TRBD1 | 16 | - | TRBJ2-7
TGTGCCAGCAGGGCTAGTACAGGGCTTGGCTACACCTTC | CASRASTGLGYTF | TRBV2 | - | 13 | - | TRBJ1-2
TGCGCCAGCAGCCCGTCAGGTGCTCTTGGAAACACCATATATTTT | CASSPSGALGNTIYF | TRBV5-1 | - | 15 | - | TRBJ1-3
TGCGCCAGCAGCCTAAGACAGGGGATGAACACTGAAGCTTTCTTT | CASSLRQGMNTEAFF | TRBV5-1 | TRBD1 | 15 | - | TRBJ1-1
TGTGCCTGGGTTAGGGGGAGCACTGAAGCTTTCTTT | CAWVRGSTEAFF | TRBV30 | - | 12 | - | TRBJ1-1
TGTGCCAGCAGCTTTGACAGGGGGCAGGATGGCTACACCTTC | CASSFDRGQDGYTF | TRBV7-2 | TRBD1 | 14 | - | TRBJ1-2
TGTGCCAGCAGCCAAGGCAGACAGGGAGCTAACTATGGCTACACCTTC | CASSQGRQGANYGYTF | TRBV4-2 | TRBD1 | 16 | - | TRBJ1-2
TGTGCCAGCAGCTTAGATCTAGAGGACAGGCTCATCTATGGCTACACCTTC | CASSLDLEDRLIYGYTF | TRBV11-3 | TRBD1 | 17 | - | TRBJ1-2
TGCAGCGTTGAAGTGGGCCGGCAAGAGACCCAGTACTTC | CSVEVGRQETQYF | TRBV29-1 | - | 13 | - | TRBJ2-5
TGTGCCAGTAGGGGGGGTCTGGAAGAAAAACTGTTTTTT | CASRGGLEEKLFF | TRBV19 | - | 13 | - | TRBJ1-4
TGTGCCAGTAGTACCGGGACAGGGAATGAAAAACTGTTTTTT | CASSTGTGNEKLFF | TRBV19 | TRBD1 | 14 | - | TRBJ1-4
TGTGCCACCAGCAGCTATACAGGGGGCACCGGGGAGCTGTTTTTT | CATSSYTGGTGELFF | TRBV15 | TRBD1 | 15 | - | TRBJ2-2
TGTGCCAGCAGCCAAGGACCGGGACAGGGTAGTGAAAAACTGTTTTTT | CASSQGPGQGSEKLFF | TRBV14 | TRBD1 | 16 | - | TRBJ1-4
TGTGCCAGCAGCCCCAGTGGGGGCGACGAGCAGTACTTC | CASSPSGGDEQYF | TRBV11-3 | - | 13 | - | TRBJ2-7
TGTGCCAGCAGAGCAGGGGTTTATGGCTACACCTTC | CASRAGVYGYTF | TRBV6-5 | - | 12 | once | TRBJ1-2
TGCAGCGTCTGGACAGGGGGCGACAATCAGCCCCAGCATTTT | CSVWTGGDNQPQHF | TRBV29-1 | TRBD1 | 14 | once | TRBJ1-5
TGTGCCTTTAGGGGTTTCTCTGGAAACACCATATATTTT | CAFRGFSGNTIYF | TRBV12-3/TRBV12-4 | - | 13 | - | TRBJ1-3
TGTGCCAGCAGCGTAGAGGGGGATACTCTCGGAAACACCATATATTTT | CASSVEGDTLGNTIYF | TRBV9 | - | 16 | - | TRBJ1-3
TGTGCCAGCTCACCACCACTAACACTCTCCTACAATGAGCAGTTCTTC | CASSPPLTLSYNEQFF | TRBV18 | - | 16 | - | TRBJ2-1
TGCGCCAGCAGCTTGGGACAGCCTTCTTCGAACACCGGGGAGCTGTTTTTT | CASSLGQPSSNTGELFF | TRBV5-1 | - | 17 | - | TRBJ2-2
TGTGCCTGGACCGGGGATGACAATCAGCCCCAGCATTTT | CAWTGDDNQPQHF | TRBV30 | - | 13 | - | TRBJ1-5
TGTGCCAGTAGTATGGGGAATCCCAGGGACTACTGGGGGTTCTCACCCCTCCACTTT | CASSMGNPRDYWGFSPLHF | TRBV19 | - | 19 | once | TRBJ1-6
TGCGCCAGCAGCTTGTGGGAGAATGGCGGGGAGCTGTTTTTT | CASSLWENGGELFF | TRBV5-1 | - | 14 | - | TRBJ2-2
TGTGCCAGCAGCTTGGACTTGAACACTGAAGCTTTCTTT | CASSLDLNTEAFF | TRBV5-5 | - | 13 | few | TRBJ1-1
TGTGCCAGCAGCCAGGGCCATGGAAATCAGCCCCAGCATTTT | CASSQGHGNQPQHF | TRBV3-1/TRBV3-2 | - | 14 | - | TRBJ1-5
TGCGCCAGCAGCTTGAGTCGAGCGGGGGGGCCGCGGAGCTCCTACAATGAGCAGTTCTTC | CASSLSRAGGPRSSYNEQFF | TRBV5-1 | TRBD2 | 20 | - | TRBJ2-1
TGTGCCAGCTTAAAACAGGGTTTAGGAATCGAGCAGTACTTC | CASLKQGLGIEQYF | TRBV28 | - | 14 | - | TRBJ2-7
TGTGCCACCTTCAGCGGGGCGTTTGGCTACACCTTC | CATFSGAFGYTF | TRBV25-1 | - | 12 | - | TRBJ1-2
TGTGCCAGCATCTACGGACACTACTATGGCTACACCTTC | CASIYGHYYGYTF | TRBV6-5 | - | 13 | - | TRBJ1-2
TGTGCCAGCAGTGAAGTAAGGGGTCCATACGAGCAGTACTTC | CASSEVRGPYEQYF | TRBV6-1 | - | 14 | - | TRBJ2-7
TGTGCCAGCAGCTCGACAGGAGCGAACACCGGGGAGCTGTTTTTT | CASSSTGANTGELFF | TRBV6-5 | - | 15 | - | TRBJ2-2
TGTGCCAGCAGTGGGTTCCCAGGGGCCGGGGAGCTGTTTTTT | CASSGFPGAGELFF | TRBV28 | - | 14 | - | TRBJ2-2
TGTGCCAGCAGTACCCGGACAGGGGGTTACAATCAGCCCCAGCATTTT | CASSTRTGGYNQPQHF | TRBV28 | TRBD1 | 16 | - | TRBJ1-5
TGTGCCAGCAGCGTGACACCACTAGCGGGCCAAGAGACCCAGTACTTC | CASSVTPLAGQETQYF | TRBV9 | TRBD2 | 16 | - | TRBJ2-5
TGCGCCAGCAGCCCGCAAATTCTAGCGGGGGGGCAAGAGACCCAGTACTTC | CASSPQILAGGQETQYF | TRBV4-1 | TRBD2 | 17 | - | TRBJ2-5
TGTGCCAGCAGCTTGGTTGCGGGGGGTAGGGAAGGTGAGACCCAGTACTTC | CASSLVAGGREGETQYF | TRBV5-6 | TRBD2 | 17 | - | TRBJ2-5
TGCGCCAGCAGCCAAGATCGGGAAAGGTCTGAAGCTTTCTTT | CASSQDRERSEAFF | TRBV4-3 | - | 14 | - | TRBJ1-1
TGTGCCAGCAGGAGGAGTGTGGAGACCTACGAGCAGTACTTC | CASRRSVETYEQYF | TRBV6-5 | - | 14 | - | TRBJ2-7
TGTGCCTGGGGGGGAGGGACTCTGAACACTGAAGCTTTCTTT | CAWGGGTLNTEAFF | TRBV30 | - | 14 | few | TRBJ1-1
TGTGCCAGCAGAAAAGCACGGCTGGGGCGTGAAAAACTGTTTTTT | CASRKARLGREKLFF | TRBV7-9 | - | 15 | - | TRBJ1-4